Following are 8 T cell receptor beta chains from one sample sequenced in a study of CD8+CD57+ T cells in acquired aplastic anemia. TCR beta VDJ and CDR3 profiling used genomic DNA as template. TCRdb recomputed calls from the reads with MiXCR, one row per CDR3 protein. The repertoire includes about 120,000 distinct CDR3 sequences, under 60% of them detected once, and around 27% sits in the top ten. Patients picked for sequencing had shown CD8+CD57+ cell expansion detected by flow cytometry. Sequenced material: sorted CD4+, CD8+, or CD8+CD57+ T cells (not recorded which) from PBMCs. The receptors shown here come from a human donor with aplastic anemia.

This chain uses TRBV20-1 with TRBJ2-3; the D is unclear. Deletions cut 6 bases from V and 10 bases from J, with 5 bases between. The CDR3 contains 8 residues. CDR1 and CDR2 (germline): DFQATT, SNEGSKA (reference sequence). Here the CDR3 reads CSALSQYF. CDR3 coding DNA: TGCAGTGCGCTTTCGCAGTATTTT.

This clonotype came up a few times. V gene TRBV25-1 combines with J gene TRBJ2-6; the D gene could be TRBD1 or TRBD2 (6 bases each). V lost 4 bases to trimming and J lost 4 bases, with 23 bases between them. Looked up from germline, CDR1 is MGHDK and CDR2 is SYGVNS. CDR3 length: 19 residues. The CDR3 nucleotides are TGTGCCAGCAGTGCCACAGGGAAAACGGGAGTGCCCGGGGCCAACGTCCTGACTTTC. Encoded protein: CASSATGKTGVPGANVLTF.

The gene calls are TRBV5-4 and TRBJ1-6; 7 positions match TRBD1. CDR3 size: 15 residues. V trimming: 4 bases; J trimming: 10 bases; junction bases outside the gene matches: 11. Per germline, CDR1 SGHNT and CDR2 YYREEE (reference sequence). CDR3 nucleotides: TGTGCCAGCAGCCTCCGGACAGGACCGGGCTCACCCCTCCACTTT. Its translation: CASSLRTGPGSPLHF.

The V and J genes are TRBV7-2 and TRBJ2-7, with TRBD1 as a possible D gene (5 bases). Germline-derived CDR1 and CDR2 are SGHTA and FQGNSA. The V and J ends lost 0 bases and 6 bases respectively, with 21 bases between them. The CDR3 spans 17 residues. The CDR3 sequence: CASSLALPFAGNGEQYF. In nucleotides, the CDR3 is TGTGCCAGCAGCTTAGCGCTCCCTTTCGCAGGGAACGGCGAGCAGTACTTC.

J is TRBJ1-2 and V is TRBV12-3 or TRBV12-4; D gene uncertain. Trimming stripped 7 bases from V and 2 bases from J, with 14 bases between. The CDR3 is 14 amino acids. Here the CDR3 reads CASKGLGTNYGYTF. CDR3 in DNA: TGTGCCAGCAAGGGTTTGGGAACCAACTATGGCTACACCTTC.

This clonotype was observed a few times. This chain uses TRBV7-8 with TRBJ2-7; D unresolved. The CDR3 contains 14 residues. Looked up from germline, CDR1 is SGHVS and CDR2 is FQNEAQ. V gave up 5 bases and J gave up 0 bases, with 11 bases separating them. The CDR3 coding sequence is TGTGCCAGCAGCCCCGAGAGACGCTCCTACGAGCAGTACTTC. Its translation is CASSPERRSYEQYF.

V and J are TRBV19 and TRBJ1-3, with TRBD1 matching over 7 bases. The germline CDR1 and CDR2 sequences are LNHDA and SQIVND (reference sequence). The J segment lost 8 bases and the V segment lost 6 bases, leaving 4 bases of the junction unmatched. The CDR3 spans 12 residues. The CDR3 here is CASRTGSDTIYF. The CDR3 DNA sequence: TGTGCCAGTAGGACAGGGTCGGACACCATATATTTT. Full variable domain (remainder filled in from reference TRBV19 and TRBJ1-3): DGGITQSPKYLFRKEGQNVTLSCEQNLNHDAMYWYRQDPGQGLRLIYYSQIVNDFQKGDIAEGYSVSREKKESFPLTVTSAQKNPTAFYLCASRTGSDTIYFGEGSWLTVV.

The genes are TRBV9 and TRBJ2-3, with TRBD2 matching 11 bases. Trimming cost V 3 bases and J 2 bases; bases outside gene matches: 5. CDR1 is SGDLS and CDR2 is YYNGEE in the germline V gene. This CDR3 contains 16 residues. The CDR3 is CASSASGGQPTDTQYF. The DNA for the CDR3 is TGTGCCAGCAGCGCTAGCGGGGGGCAGCCCACAGATACGCAGTATTTT.